Listed below are T cell receptor beta chains from one sample, sequenced in a study of cytomegalovirus exposure and HLA in healthy donors. Profiling relied on immunoSEQ multiplex PCR, and the TCRdb table lists in-frame clones only, not all of them. The table includes some 140,000 clones, about 79% detected once. The material sequenced was PBMCs. The receptors shown here come from a female donor in good health and CMV-seropositive. Both conserved end residues are part of each CDR3. Only part of the rows carry a size: once, few, many, or a class if the clone is expanded.

size: few; J: TRBJ1-2; V: TRBV18; length: 15; CDR3: CASSPYSGDGYGYTF
size: few; J: TRBJ2-1; V: TRBV2; length: 13; CDR3: CASFGQAGNEQFF
size: -; J: TRBJ2-2; V: TRBV5-6; length: 15; CDR3: CASSLEGGNTGELFF
size: -; J: TRBJ1-5; V: TRBV2; length: 13; CDR3: CASSGSRNQPQHF
size: -; J: TRBJ2-7; V: TRBV30; length: 13; CDR3: CAWRAGGIYEQYF
size: -; J: TRBJ2-7; V: TRBV19; length: 13; CDR3: CASSRANSYEQYF
size: -; J: TRBJ1-6; V: TRBV5-5; length: 17; CDR3: CASSLAAPSSYNSPLHF
size: -; J: TRBJ2-1; V: TRBV30; length: 15; CDR3: CACPHEGASYNEQFF
size: -; J: TRBJ2-7; V: TRBV6-1; length: 11; CDR3: CASGLSREQYF
size: -; J: TRBJ2-1; V: TRBV5-1; length: 15; CDR3: CASSLSSLSSNEQFF
size: -; J: TRBJ2-7; V: TRBV11-2; length: 17; CDR3: CASSQASSGGLAYEQYF
size: -; J: TRBJ1-1; V: TRBV11-1; length: 14; CDR3: CASSSDRYLTEAFF
size: -; J: TRBJ2-1; V: TRBV4-2; length: 15; CDR3: CASSQDWVRGNEQFF
size: -; J: TRBJ1-2; V: TRBV6-1; length: 15; CDR3: CASSEAFLQNYGYTF
size: -; J: TRBJ2-1; V: TRBV28; length: 15; CDR3: CASSLLSGPYNEQFF
size: -; J: TRBJ1-1; V: TRBV28; length: 14; CDR3: CASSLVIMNTEAFF
size: once; J: TRBJ2-7; V: TRBV7-6; length: 13; CDR3: CASSVGQGSEQYF
size: once; J: TRBJ1-3; V: TRBV6-5; length: 13; CDR3: CASSYSSGNTIYF
size: -; J: TRBJ1-5; V: TRBV7-8; length: 16; CDR3: CASSPGRWTGSQPQHF
size: -; J: TRBJ1-1; V: TRBV7-9; length: 12; CDR3: CASSPPGTEAFF
size: -; J: TRBJ2-6; V: TRBV28; length: 15; CDR3: CASSAGGTGANVLTF
size: -; J: TRBJ2-5; V: TRBV12-5; length: 13; CDR3: CASGRDSLPTQYF
size: -; J: TRBJ2-1; V: TRBV25-1; length: 16; CDR3: CASSERTSGSYNEQFF
size: -; J: TRBJ1-3; V: TRBV6-5; length: 13; CDR3: CASRRGSGNTIYF
size: once; J: TRBJ2-2; V: TRBV18; length: 14; CDR3: CASSPGGYTGELFF
size: -; J: TRBJ2-3; V: TRBV9; length: 15; CDR3: CASSVVEGWTDTQYF
size: -; J: TRBJ2-2; V: TRBV21-1; length: 16; CDR3: CASSKERGLAIGELFF
size: few; J: TRBJ2-1; V: TRBV7-3; length: 15; CDR3: CASSLGQGAYNEQFF
size: -; J: TRBJ2-1; V: TRBV6-4; length: 13; CDR3: CASSDSATTGQFF
size: few; J: TRBJ2-3; V: TRBV6-6; length: 15; CDR3: CASSPLEYSTDTQYF
size: once; J: TRBJ1-5; V: TRBV6-1; length: 13; CDR3: CASSQDDNQPQHF
size: -; J: TRBJ1-2; V: TRBV6-1; length: 15; CDR3: CASSEAAQGFKGYTF
size: -; J: TRBJ2-5; V: TRBV9; length: 15; CDR3: CASSQFGGSGETQYF
size: -; J: TRBJ2-7; V: TRBV4-1; length: 14; CDR3: CASSQRDTTDEQYF
size: -; J: TRBJ2-7; V: TRBV5-6; length: 15; CDR3: CASSSIRGGTYEQYF
size: -; J: TRBJ1-1; V: TRBV5-4; length: 17; CDR3: CASSLEWAKGANTEAFF
size: -; J: TRBJ1-1; V: TRBV5-1; length: 15; CDR3: CASSLGTGQHTEAFF
size: few; J: TRBJ2-3; V: TRBV18; length: 16; CDR3: CASSKPGLAGGDTQYF
size: -; J: TRBJ2-1; V: TRBV5-1; length: 18; CDR3: CASSLAPMTGRSYNEQFF
size: -; J: TRBJ2-7; V: TRBV11-3; length: 15; CDR3: CASSQGAQAGSEQYF
size: -; J: TRBJ1-5; V: TRBV6-1; length: 15; CDR3: CASSDRGLYNQPQHF
size: few; J: TRBJ2-3; V: TRBV5-4; length: 14; CDR3: CASSFRGGRDTQYF
size: -; J: TRBJ1-3; V: TRBV5-1; length: 17; CDR3: CASSARQPGVSGNTIYF
size: -; J: TRBJ1-2; V: TRBV7-8; length: 8; CDR3: CASWRRTF
size: -; J: TRBJ2-7; V: TRBV5-4; length: 17; CDR3: CASSRGLAGGPEYEQYF
size: -; J: TRBJ2-3; V: TRBV2; length: 11; CDR3: CASRGSDTQYF
size: -; J: TRBJ2-7; V: TRBV7-9; length: 15; CDR3: CASSLTGQGDHEQYF
size: -; J: TRBJ2-7; V: TRBV5-1; length: 15; CDR3: CASSLVAVDSYEQYF
size: -; J: TRBJ2-1; V: TRBV2; length: 13; CDR3: CASSQQENNEQFF
size: -; J: TRBJ1-1; V: TRBV10-2; length: 12; CDR3: CASSGWRAEAFF
size: -; J: TRBJ1-5; V: TRBV7-8; length: 14; CDR3: CASSRDRNNQPQHF
size: few; J: TRBJ2-1; V: TRBV6-5; length: 16; CDR3: CASSYSGTSTNNEQFF
size: -; J: TRBJ1-6; V: TRBV5-6; length: 14; CDR3: CASSLTQDSAPLHF
size: -; J: TRBJ2-1; V: TRBV9; length: 13; CDR3: CASSGSFYNEQFF
size: -; J: TRBJ2-2; V: TRBV4-1; length: 19; CDR3: CASSQVLGLPTGSGGELFF